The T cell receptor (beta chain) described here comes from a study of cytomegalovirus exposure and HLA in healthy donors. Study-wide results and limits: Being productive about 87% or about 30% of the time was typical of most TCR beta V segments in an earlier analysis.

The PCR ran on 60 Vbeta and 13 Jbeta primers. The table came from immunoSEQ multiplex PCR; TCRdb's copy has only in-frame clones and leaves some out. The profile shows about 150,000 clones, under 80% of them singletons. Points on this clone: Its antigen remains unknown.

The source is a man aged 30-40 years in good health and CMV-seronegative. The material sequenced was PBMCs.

CDR3 amino acids: CASSFPEGDSNQPQHF. In nucleotides, the CDR3 is TGTGCCAGCAGTTTCCCCGAAGGGGATAGCAATCAGCCCCAGCATTTT. The chain links TRBV28 to TRBJ1-5, with D possibly matching TRBD1 (5 bases). The V and J ends lost 3 bases and 0 bases respectively, with 12 bases between them. CDR3 length equals 16 residues. Germline lookup yields CDR1 MDHEN and CDR2 SYDVKM.